This TCR beta chain was identified in a study of TIL therapy for anti-PD-1-resistant metastatic lung cancer (dated by TCRdb to the early 2020s). For context, the study as a whole: Before any PD-1/PD-L1 blockade was given, tumors were harvested, nivolumab was then administered, and patients who progressed went on to receive lymphodepletion, an infusion of expanded TIL, and IL-2. Clonotypes were tracked across tumor, expanded TIL product and serial blood samples by T cell receptor beta sequencing of tumor and peripheral blood. The cohort was predominantly lung adenocarcinoma, with a few EGFR-mutant and two ALK-rearranged tumors, and half of patients were current or former smokers. Across the cohort, whole-exome sequencing showed a median non-synonymous tumor mutation burden of under 1.8 mutations per megabase. A median age of roughly 54 years (range roughly 35-80) and a median tumor PD-L1 proportion score of roughly 6% were recorded among enrolled patients.

Using bias-controlled multiplex PCR with the immunoSEQ v3 hsTCRB kit, the TCR beta CDR3 regions were amplified from genomic DNA. The TCR libraries were sequenced on an Illumina NextSeq 500 to roughly 1.8 million read pairs for survey level or roughly 5-6.5 million read pairs for deep level. In the original analysis: Clonality was reported by immunoSEQ Analyzer software, which also assigned V, D and J genes and filtered out non-productive sequences. Repertoires were compared by productive Simpson clonality and by the Morisita overlap index of productive TRB rearrangements between infused TIL and blood. For each clone in blood, the absolute clonotype count was estimated by multiplying the lymphocyte count by the CD3+ fraction and by the clone's productive frequency. In TCRdb, the immuneACCESS table is reduced to in-frame sequences with V and J assigned. These tables do not hold every clone; where another copy was compared, an unresolved V gene accounts for under half, and the others remain unexplained. D and trimming were read from the DNA, whereas the V and J calls and clone size are those reported in that table. Counted in this sample were roughly 58,000 clones; 75% to 90% of them appeared once. Less than 3.5% of the sample goes to the ten largest clones.

V is cut back by 6 bases and J by 7 bases, with 7 bases in the junction unmatched. The germline V gene sets CDR1 to SQVTM and CDR2 to ANQGSEA. Including the terminal cysteine and phenylalanine, the CDR3 comprises 13 residues. The kept DNA is CDR3 alone, 39 bases in frame from the first base. The time point label on this specimen signifies: pre-treatment sample, taken before nivolumab and TIL therapy. Adults with stage 4 NSCLC were enrolled from late 2017 to early 2020 in a dual-center phase I trial. Samples came from a single-arm, open-label phase I trial of tumor-infiltrating lymphocyte therapy with nivolumab in advanced non-small cell lung cancer. Blood mononuclear cells were isolated from EDTA tubes by Ficoll gradient and were snap-frozen as pellets, and DNA was extracted with a Qiagen mini-prep kit. About this clone: No cognate antigen has been identified for it. Per-base quality was not reported, and no clone a single base away is much larger than it.

Study-level results and caveats: The baseline peripheral repertoire was partially replaced by infused TIL clonotypes, which then decayed over months, and no apparent association between persistence and response was found. The cohort was highly selected, with more treatment-naive, never-smoker and oncogene-addicted patients than typical, limiting generalizability. The study protocol defined all tumor marker inferences as exploratory.

Rearrangement joined TRBV29-1 to TRBJ2-1; 9 central nucleotides agree with TRBD2. The receptor was derived from a person between 30 and 79 years old with non-small cell lung cancer. Source: blood, taken at baseline. The CDR3: CSVIAGVGNEQFF. The nucleotides read TGCAGCGTCATAGCGGGAGTTGGTAATGAGCAGTTCTTC.